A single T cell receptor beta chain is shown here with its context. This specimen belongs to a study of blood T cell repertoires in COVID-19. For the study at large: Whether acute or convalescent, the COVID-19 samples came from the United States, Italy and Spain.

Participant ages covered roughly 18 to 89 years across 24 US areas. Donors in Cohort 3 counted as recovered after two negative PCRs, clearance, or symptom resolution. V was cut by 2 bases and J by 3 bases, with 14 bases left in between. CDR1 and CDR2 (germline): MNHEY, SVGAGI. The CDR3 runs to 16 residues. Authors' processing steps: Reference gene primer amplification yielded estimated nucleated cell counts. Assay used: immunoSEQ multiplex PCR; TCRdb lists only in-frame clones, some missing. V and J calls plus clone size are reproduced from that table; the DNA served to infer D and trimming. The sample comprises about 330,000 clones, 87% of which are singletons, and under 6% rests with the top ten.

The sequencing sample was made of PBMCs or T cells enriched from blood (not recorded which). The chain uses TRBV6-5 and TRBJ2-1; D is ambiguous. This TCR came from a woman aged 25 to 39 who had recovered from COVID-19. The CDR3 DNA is TGTGCCAGCAGTTACAATCGGGTTTCCCTCTACAATGAGCAGTTCTTC. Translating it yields CASSYNRVSLYNEQFF.